The rows below give T cell receptor beta chains drawn from one sample of a study of blood T cell repertoires in COVID-19. The repertoire was sequenced with immunoSEQ multiplex PCR; TCRdb's copy has only in-frame clones and lacks some. The sample yields more than 200,000 clones, nearly 90% seen once. The sequenced sample was peripheral blood. The receptors stem from a man between 18 and 35 years old with active or convalescent COVID-19. CDR3s include the opening cysteine and the closing phenylalanine or tryptophan. Fields, in order: V gene, clone size, D gene, J gene, CDR3 protein, CDR3 DNA. The D gene is left open where the match is weak. Part of the rows lack a size; the others show once, few, many or a class for expanded clones.

TRBV6-4	.	TRBD2	TRBJ2-1	CASSDKAGGFYNEQFF	TGTGCCAGCAGTGACAAAGCGGGAGGGTTTTACAATGAGCAGTTCTTC
TRBV11-2	.	.	TRBJ2-5	CASSKRETQYF	TGTGCCAGCAGCAAGCGAGAGACCCAGTACTTC
TRBV11-2	.	.	TRBJ1-5	CASSLGGVQGLGQPQHF	TGTGCCAGCAGCTTAGGGGGCGTTCAGGGTTTAGGTCAGCCCCAGCATTTT
TRBV3-1/TRBV3-2	.	TRBD2	TRBJ2-3	CASSQDKRGAIDTQYF	TGTGCCAGCAGCCAAGATAAGCGGGGGGCCATAGATACGCAGTATTTT
TRBV18	once	.	TRBJ1-2	CASSPQTGAEDYTF	TGTGCCAGCTCACCACAAACAGGCGCTGAAGACTACACCTTC
TRBV7-3	.	.	TRBJ2-3	CASSAQGAFTDTQYF	TGTGCCAGCAGCGCCCAAGGGGCCTTCACAGATACGCAGTATTTT
TRBV27	.	.	TRBJ1-2	CASSLSPNGGGYTF	TGTGCCAGCAGTTTAAGCCCTAACGGGGGTGGCTACACCTTC
TRBV29-1	.	.	TRBJ2-7	CSVVTRVHEQYF	TGCAGCGTCGTTACTAGAGTCCACGAGCAGTACTTC
TRBV7-3	.	.	TRBJ1-1	CASSLGPSTEAFF	TGTGCCAGCAGCTTAGGGCCGAGCACTGAAGCTTTCTTT
TRBV28	.	TRBD2	TRBJ2-1	CASSLQREVINEQFF	TGTGCCAGCAGTTTACAGCGGGAGGTTATCAATGAGCAGTTCTTC